The clone carrying this T cell receptor beta chain was counted many times. The data stem from a study of low-dose radiotherapy and immunotherapy resistance in tumors. At the level of the study: The schedule for Cohort 2 used 1 Gy per fraction every two weeks, which added up to 13 Gy over 26 weeks. Once cycle 1 day 1 began, patients took oral aspirin 300 mg daily for four cycles.

Time point described: before trial treatment. Treatment combined nivolumab, ipilimumab, aspirin, low-dose cyclophosphamide and low-dose radiotherapy in a dose-escalation trial. Covering alpha and beta chains, TRAV- and TRBV-specific primers were used for the first-strand cDNA. A roughly 20-cycle PCR with a constant-region primer and V-primer adapter amplified TCRs. TCRdb recomputed calls from the reads with MiXCR, one row per CDR3 protein. The sample consists of about 39,000 distinct CDR3 sequences, roughly 28% of them appearing once. Sequenced here: PBMCs, sampled before treatment. This clonotype was sampled from a male donor with gallbladder cancer.

The CDR3, as DNA: TGTGCCAGCAGTCAAGGAAGCCGACCCATATACACCGGGGAGCTGTTTTTT. Encoded protein: CASSQGSRPIYTGELFF. The chain uses TRBV5-8 and TRBJ2-2; D remains ambiguous. V shed 5 bases and J shed 3 bases, with 20 bases lying between them. The CDR3 contains 17 residues. In germline, CDR1 is SGHTS, CDR2 YDEGEE.